The subject of this entry is one T cell receptor (beta chain). The data were obtained in a study of blood T cell repertoires in COVID-19. This CDR3 region has 16 residues. Germline lookup yields CDR1 SGDLS and CDR2 YYNGEE. V shed 7 bases, J shed 6 bases, and the junction held 10 bases outside the gene matches. Clones were read by immunoSEQ multiplex PCR, and TCRdb kept only the in-frame ones, dropping some. Of about 120,000 clones listed, roughly 91% are singletons. This receptor was identified in a man between 60 and 70 years old with COVID-19, enrolled during active disease. The sample comprised peripheral blood. V is TRBV9 and J is TRBJ2-2; 12 nucleotides agree with TRBD2. CDR3 sequence: CASSGLAGMQSGELFF. The CDR3 DNA sequence: TGTGCCAGCTCCGGACTAGCGGGGATGCAGTCCGGGGAGCTGTTTTTT.